Sequencing of this TCR beta chain was carried out in a study of blood T cell repertoires in COVID-19. Assay: immunoSEQ multiplex PCR; the TCRdb copy retains only in-frame clones and omits some. The data show tens of thousands of clones, with 70% to 90% seen just once and around 10% held by the top ten. With 0 bases clipped from V and 0 bases from J, the junction kept 4 bases outside the gene matches. Germline V gene data show CDR1 as KGHSH and CDR2 as LQKENI. This CDR3 spans 16 amino acids. The source of this sequence is a middle-aged woman who had recovered from COVID-19. Sequencing input: PBMCs or T cells enriched from blood (not recorded which). This chain joins TRBV18 and TRBJ1-1; 7 bases line up with TRBD1. CDR3 DNA sequence: TGTGCCAGCTCACCACCACAGGGGCCCGTGAACACTGAAGCTTTCTTT. Translating gives CASSPPQGPVNTEAFF.